The rows below give T cell receptor beta chains drawn from one sample of a study of cytomegalovirus exposure and HLA in healthy donors. Assay used: immunoSEQ multiplex PCR; TCRdb lists only in-frame clones, some missing. The sample holds 150,000 to 180,000 clones, roughly 84% seen once. The sequencing input was PBMCs. The receptors were sampled from a human donor in good health. Both conserved end residues are part of each CDR3. A D gene is named only where the DNA matches it firmly. Some rows mark clone size as missing; the rest say once, few, many or name a class of expanded clone.

V gene	D gene	clone size	J gene	CDR3 DNA	CDR3 protein
TRBV28	.	once	TRBJ2-7	TGTGCCAGCACTCCCGGGGGGACAGGCTCCTACGAGCAGTACTTC	CASTPGGTGSYEQYF
TRBV9	TRBD1	.	TRBJ2-5	TGTGCCAGCAGCACGGGACAGACCCAAGAGACCCAGTACTTC	CASSTGQTQETQYF
TRBV7-8	.	.	TRBJ1-5	TGTGCCAGCAGCTTAAGGAGTTATCAGCCCCAGCATTTT	CASSLRSYQPQHF
TRBV9	TRBD2	few	TRBJ2-7	TGTGCCAGCAGCGTCCGTAGCGGGGGAGACGAGCAGTACTTC	CASSVRSGGDEQYF
TRBV6-1	.	.	TRBJ2-7	TGTGCCAGCAGTGAAGTACCACGGGAAACCTACGAGCAGTACTTC	CASSEVPRETYEQYF
TRBV13	.	.	TRBJ2-7	TGTGCCAGCAGCTCGGCGGGAAGGGCCTACGAGCAGTACTTC	CASSSAGRAYEQYF
TRBV5-6	TRBD2	.	TRBJ2-7	TGTGCCAGCAGCTTGGCCGAGCGGGGGGTCTACGAGCAGTACTTC	CASSLAERGVYEQYF
TRBV7-3	TRBD1	.	TRBJ1-2	TGTGCCAGCAGCTCCCTGACAGGGACAGGCTACACCTTC	CASSSLTGTGYTF
TRBV6-1	.	once	TRBJ2-2	TGTGCCAGCAGTGAAGCCGGGGGTTCCACCGGGGAGCTGTTTTTT	CASSEAGGSTGELFF
TRBV29-1	.	.	TRBJ2-7	TGCAGCGCCGTAGCGGGACAGGGCTACGAGCAGTACTTC	CSAVAGQGYEQYF
TRBV6-1	.	few	TRBJ1-2	TGTGCCAGCAGTGAAGTTATCGGACAACTTTATGGCTACACCTTC	CASSEVIGQLYGYTF
TRBV2	.	.	TRBJ1-2	TGTGCCAGCAGGGTTACGGGGATTACCTCCAATGGCTACACCTTC	CASRVTGITSNGYTF
TRBV7-9	.	.	TRBJ2-2	TGTGCCAGCAGCCTTCCCCCGGGGGAGCTGTTTTTT	CASSLPPGELFF
TRBV6-5	TRBD1	once	TRBJ1-2	TGTGCCAGCACCCAAACCCGACAGGGTTCGAGCGGCTACACCTTC	CASTQTRQGSSGYTF
TRBV5-1	TRBD2	.	TRBJ2-7	TGCGCCAGCAGCTTACTAGCGGGGAACCCCTACGAGCAGTACTTC	CASSLLAGNPYEQYF
TRBV28	TRBD1	.	TRBJ2-7	TGTGCCAGCAGACTCCGTGGACAGGCCTACGAGCAGTACTTC	CASRLRGQAYEQYF
TRBV5-1	.	.	TRBJ2-3	TGCGCCAGCAGCTTCGTTCCCGGGGAAGATACGCAGTATTTT	CASSFVPGEDTQYF
TRBV30	TRBD1	.	TRBJ1-4	TGTGCCTGGAGTCGATACCGGGCTCGACAGGGCGGAGAAAAACTGTTTTTT	CAWSRYRARQGGEKLFF
TRBV6-6	.	once	TRBJ2-6	TGTGCCAGTCACCGGGGGACCTCTGGGGCCAACGTCCTGACTTTC	CASHRGTSGANVLTF
TRBV7-2	TRBD1	.	TRBJ2-3	TGTGCCAGCAGCCATGGACAGGTGGTCCGGCCAGATACGCAGTATTTT	CASSHGQVVRPDTQYF
TRBV14	.	.	TRBJ2-1	TGTGCCAGCAGCAAAGAACGGGGTAATGAGCAGTTCTTC	CASSKERGNEQFF
TRBV19	.	.	TRBJ1-5	TGTGCCAGTAGGCCTATCTCCTCGACGGGACTAAATCAGCCCCAGCATTTT	CASRPISSTGLNQPQHF
TRBV6-1	TRBD2	.	TRBJ2-5	TGTGCCAGCAGTGAATCCCCTCTAGCGGGGGGGATCCTGGAGACCCAGTACTTC	CASSESPLAGGILETQYF
TRBV7-2	.	.	TRBJ1-1	TGTGCCAGCAGCTTAGTAGAGGGCGGCACTGAAGCTTTCTTT	CASSLVEGGTEAFF
TRBV25-1	TRBD2	few	TRBJ2-2	TGTGCCACCGGACTAGCAGGGGCCGGGGAGCTGTTTTTT	CATGLAGAGELFF
TRBV6-1	.	.	TRBJ1-2	TGTGCCAGCGGGGGGGGGAATGACTATGGCTACACCTTC	CASGGGNDYGYTF
TRBV6-4	.	.	TRBJ1-5	TGTGCCAGCAGCGCCGACAGGAATCAGCCCCAGCATTTT	CASSADRNQPQHF
TRBV2	TRBD2	.	TRBJ2-2	TGTGCCAGCAACGACCTAGCGGGGTCGTCCGGGGAGCTGTTTTTT	CASNDLAGSSGELFF
TRBV27	TRBD1	.	TRBJ1-1	TGTGCCAGCAGTTCGATCGGACCGGGACAGGGGGGCGTGAACACTGAAGCTTTCTTT	CASSSIGPGQGGVNTEAFF
TRBV6-5	TRBD1	.	TRBJ1-5	TGTGCCAGACTACTTAGGGGACAGGGCAATCAGCCCCAGCATTTT	CARLLRGQGNQPQHF
TRBV6-5	TRBD2	.	TRBJ2-5	TGTGCCAGCAGTGCGGGAGGACAAGAGACCCAGTACTTC	CASSAGGQETQYF
TRBV30	.	.	TRBJ1-1	TGTGCCTGGAGAGATTTCCCAGGGGTAGGCACTGAAGCTTTCTTT	CAWRDFPGVGTEAFF